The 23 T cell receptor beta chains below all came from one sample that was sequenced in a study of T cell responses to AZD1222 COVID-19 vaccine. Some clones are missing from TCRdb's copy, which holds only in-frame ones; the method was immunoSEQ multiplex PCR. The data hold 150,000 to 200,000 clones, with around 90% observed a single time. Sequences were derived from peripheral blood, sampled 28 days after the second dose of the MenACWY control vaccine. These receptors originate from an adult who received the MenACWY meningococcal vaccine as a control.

The CDR3 nucleotides are TGTGCCAGCAGCCTCAGTGGCAATGAAAAACTGTTTTTT. Translated, it gives CASSLSGNEKLFF. The chain links TRBV25-1 to TRBJ1-4, with unresolved D. CDR1 MGHDK and CDR2 SYGVNS come from the germline V gene. Deletions cut 6 bases from V and 5 bases from J, with 10 bases between. CDR3 size: 13 residues.

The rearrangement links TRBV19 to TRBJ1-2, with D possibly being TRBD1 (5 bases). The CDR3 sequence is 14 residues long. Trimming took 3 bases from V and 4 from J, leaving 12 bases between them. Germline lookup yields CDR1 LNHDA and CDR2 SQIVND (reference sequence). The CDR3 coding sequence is TGTGCCAGTAGTATGTTGGGAGGGGTCTATGGCTACACCTTC. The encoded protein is CASSMLGGVYGYTF.

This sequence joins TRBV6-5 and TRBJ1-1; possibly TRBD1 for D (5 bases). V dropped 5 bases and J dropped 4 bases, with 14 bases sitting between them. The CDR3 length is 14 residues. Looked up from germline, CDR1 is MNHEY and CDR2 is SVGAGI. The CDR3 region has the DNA TGTGCCAGCAGTCCCCTCCTGGGGGGCACTGAAGCTTTCTTT. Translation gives CASSPLLGGTEAFF.

The CDR3 region has the DNA TGTGCCAGCAGCCAAGTGAGGGTCCTGAACACTGAAGCTTTCTTT. This encodes CASSQVRVLNTEAFF. The chain has TRBV14 and TRBJ1-1; D gene unclear. CDR3 length equals 15 residues. From germline, CDR1 is SGHDN and CDR2 FVKESK. Trimming took 1 base from V and 0 from J, leaving 9 bases between them.

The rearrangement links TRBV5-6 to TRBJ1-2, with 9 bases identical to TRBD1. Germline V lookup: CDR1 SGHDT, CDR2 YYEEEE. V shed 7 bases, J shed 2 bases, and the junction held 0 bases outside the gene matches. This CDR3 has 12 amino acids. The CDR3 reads CASGTGNYGYTF. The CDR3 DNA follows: TGTGCCAGCGGGACAGGGAACTATGGCTACACCTTC.

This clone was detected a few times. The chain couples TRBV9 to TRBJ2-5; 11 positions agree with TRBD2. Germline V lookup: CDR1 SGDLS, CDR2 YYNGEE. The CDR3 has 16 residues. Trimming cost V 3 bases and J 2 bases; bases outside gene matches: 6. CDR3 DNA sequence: TGTGCCAGCAGCGCGTTGGGACTAGCGGAACAAGAGACCCAGTACTTC. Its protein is CASSALGLAEQETQYF.

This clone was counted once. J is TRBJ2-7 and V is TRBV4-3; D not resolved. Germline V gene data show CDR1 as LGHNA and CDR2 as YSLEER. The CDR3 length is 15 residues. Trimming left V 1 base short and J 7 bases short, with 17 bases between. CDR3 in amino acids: CASSQGPALSREQYF. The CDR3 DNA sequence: TGCGCCAGCAGCCAAGGTCCAGCGTTATCGAGGGAGCAGTACTTC.

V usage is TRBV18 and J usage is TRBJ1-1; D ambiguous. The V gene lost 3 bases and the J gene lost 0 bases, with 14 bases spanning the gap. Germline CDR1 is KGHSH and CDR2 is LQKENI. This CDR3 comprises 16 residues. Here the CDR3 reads CASSPRPIPLNTEAFF. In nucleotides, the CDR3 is TGTGCCAGCTCACCCCGGCCCATACCCCTGAACACTGAAGCTTTCTTT.

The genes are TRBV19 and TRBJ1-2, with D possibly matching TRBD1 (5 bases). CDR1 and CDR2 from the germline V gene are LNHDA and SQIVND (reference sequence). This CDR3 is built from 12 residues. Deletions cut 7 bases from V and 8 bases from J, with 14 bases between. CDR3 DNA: TGTGCCAGTAATTTCCGGGACGGAGGCTACACCTTC. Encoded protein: CASNFRDGGYTF. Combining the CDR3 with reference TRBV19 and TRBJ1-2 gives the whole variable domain DGGITQSPKYLFRKEGQNVTLSCEQNLNHDAMYWYRQDPGQGLRLIYYSQIVNDFQKGDIAEGYSVSREKKESFPLTVTSAQKNPTAFYLCASNFRDGGYTFGSGTRLTVV.

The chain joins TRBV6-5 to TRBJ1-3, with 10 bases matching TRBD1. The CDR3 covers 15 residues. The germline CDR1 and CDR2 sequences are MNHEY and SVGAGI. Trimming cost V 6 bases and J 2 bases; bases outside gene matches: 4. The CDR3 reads CASSLGQGTGNTIYF. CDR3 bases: TGTGCCAGCAGCTTGGGACAGGGGACTGGAAACACCATATATTTT.

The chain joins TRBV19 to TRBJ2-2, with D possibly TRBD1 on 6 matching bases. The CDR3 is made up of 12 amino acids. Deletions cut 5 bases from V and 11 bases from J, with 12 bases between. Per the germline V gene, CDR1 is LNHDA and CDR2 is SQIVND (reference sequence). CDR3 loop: CASSWGQVELFF. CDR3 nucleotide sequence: TGTGCCAGTAGTTGGGGGCAGGTTGAGCTGTTTTTT.

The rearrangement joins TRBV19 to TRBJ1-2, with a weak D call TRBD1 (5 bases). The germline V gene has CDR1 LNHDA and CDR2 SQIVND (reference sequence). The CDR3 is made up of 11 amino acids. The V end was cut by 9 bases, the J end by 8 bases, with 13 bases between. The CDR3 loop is CASQRQGGYTF. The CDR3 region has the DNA TGTGCCAGCCAACGGCAGGGAGGCTACACCTTC.

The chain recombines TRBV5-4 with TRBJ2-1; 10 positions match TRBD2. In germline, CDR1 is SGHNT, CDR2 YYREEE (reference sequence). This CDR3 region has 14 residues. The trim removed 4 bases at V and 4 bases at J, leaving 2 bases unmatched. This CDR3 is CASSPGLAYNEQFF. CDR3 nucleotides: TGTGCCAGCAGCCCGGGACTAGCGTACAATGAGCAGTTCTTC.

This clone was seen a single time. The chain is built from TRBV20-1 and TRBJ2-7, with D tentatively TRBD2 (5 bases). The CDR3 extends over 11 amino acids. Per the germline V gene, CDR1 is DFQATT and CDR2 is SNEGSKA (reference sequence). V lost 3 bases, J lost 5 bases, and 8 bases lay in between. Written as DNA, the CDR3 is TGCAGTGCTAGCGGGAACCACGAGCAGTACTTC. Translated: CSASGNHEQYF.

The DNA of the CDR3 is TGCGCCAGCAGCTGGGACAGGGGGCTGGAAAAACTGTTTTTT. Its protein is CASSWDRGLEKLFF. This chain links TRBV4-3 with TRBJ1-4, with TRBD1 identical over 12 bases. V shed 5 bases, J shed 8 bases, and the junction held 3 bases outside the gene matches. Germline V gene sequence: CDR1 LGHNA, CDR2 YSLEER. The CDR3 is 14 residues long.

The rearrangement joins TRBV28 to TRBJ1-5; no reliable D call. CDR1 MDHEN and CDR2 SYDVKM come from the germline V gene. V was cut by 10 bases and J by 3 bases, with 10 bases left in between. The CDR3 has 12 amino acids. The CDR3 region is CAIHPPNQPQHF. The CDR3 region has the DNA TGTGCCATTCATCCGCCCAATCAGCCCCAGCATTTT.

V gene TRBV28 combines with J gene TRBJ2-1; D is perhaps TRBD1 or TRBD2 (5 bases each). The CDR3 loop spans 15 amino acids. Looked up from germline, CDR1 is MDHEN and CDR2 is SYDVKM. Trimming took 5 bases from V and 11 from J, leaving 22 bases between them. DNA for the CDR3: TGTGCCAGCAGTCCTGGGGACCCCAGCTACGAAAAGCAGTTCTTC. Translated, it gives CASSPGDPSYEKQFF.

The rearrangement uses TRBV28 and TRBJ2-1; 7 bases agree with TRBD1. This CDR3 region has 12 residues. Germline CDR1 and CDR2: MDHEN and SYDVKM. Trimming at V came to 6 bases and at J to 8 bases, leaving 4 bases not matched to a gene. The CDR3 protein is CASSSRGHEQFF. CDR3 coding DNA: TGTGCCAGCAGCTCGAGGGGGCATGAGCAGTTCTTC.

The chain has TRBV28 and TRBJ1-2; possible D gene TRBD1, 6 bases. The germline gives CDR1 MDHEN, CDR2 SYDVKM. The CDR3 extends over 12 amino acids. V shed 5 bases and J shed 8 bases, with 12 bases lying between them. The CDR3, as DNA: TGTGCCAGCAGTCTCATGACAGGAGGCTACACCTTC. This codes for CASSLMTGGYTF.

This CDR3 reads CASSWIAGNTGELFF. DNA for the CDR3: TGCGCCAGCAGCTGGATAGCGGGGAACACCGGGGAGCTGTTTTTT. The V call is TRBV5-1, the J call TRBJ2-2; 7 nucleotides agree with TRBD2. Germline values: CDR1 SGHRS, CDR2 YFSETQ. This CDR3 comprises 15 residues. Unmatched junction bases numbered 3, after V lost 3 bases and J lost 1 base.

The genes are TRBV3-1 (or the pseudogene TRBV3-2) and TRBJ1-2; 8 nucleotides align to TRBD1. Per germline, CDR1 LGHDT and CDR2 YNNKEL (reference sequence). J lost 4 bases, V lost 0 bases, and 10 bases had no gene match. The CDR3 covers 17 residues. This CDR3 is CASSQDIALGQGYGYTF. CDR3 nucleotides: TGTGCCAGCAGCCAAGATATAGCGCTCGGACAGGGCTATGGCTACACCTTC.

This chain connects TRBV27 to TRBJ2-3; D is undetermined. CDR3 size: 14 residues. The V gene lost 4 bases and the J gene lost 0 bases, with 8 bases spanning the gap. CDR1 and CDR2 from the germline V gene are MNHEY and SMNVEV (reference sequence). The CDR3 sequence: CASSYDRSTDTQYF. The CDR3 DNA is TGTGCCAGCAGTTACGACCGTAGCACAGATACGCAGTATTTT.

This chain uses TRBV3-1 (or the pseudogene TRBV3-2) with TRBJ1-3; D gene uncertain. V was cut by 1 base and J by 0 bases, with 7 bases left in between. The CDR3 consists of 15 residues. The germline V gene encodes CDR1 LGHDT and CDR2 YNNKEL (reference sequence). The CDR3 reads CASSQGQISGNTIYF. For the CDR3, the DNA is TGTGCCAGCAGCCAAGGCCAAATCTCTGGAAACACCATATATTTT.